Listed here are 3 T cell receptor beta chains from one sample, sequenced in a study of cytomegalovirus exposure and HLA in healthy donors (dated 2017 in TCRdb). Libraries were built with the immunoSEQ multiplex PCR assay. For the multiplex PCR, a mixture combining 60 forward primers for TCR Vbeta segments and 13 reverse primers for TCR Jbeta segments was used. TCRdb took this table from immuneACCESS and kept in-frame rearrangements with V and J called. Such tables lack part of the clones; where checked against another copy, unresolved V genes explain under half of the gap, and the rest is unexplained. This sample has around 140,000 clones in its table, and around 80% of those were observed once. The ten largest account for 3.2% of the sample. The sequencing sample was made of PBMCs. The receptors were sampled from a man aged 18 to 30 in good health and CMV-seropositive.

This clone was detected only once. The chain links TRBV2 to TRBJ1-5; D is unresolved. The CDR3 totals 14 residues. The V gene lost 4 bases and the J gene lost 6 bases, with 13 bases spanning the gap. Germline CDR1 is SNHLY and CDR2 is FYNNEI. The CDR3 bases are TGTGCCAGCAGTGGGCAGGAAGGGAGTCAGCCCCAGCATTTT. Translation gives CASSGQEGSQPQHF.

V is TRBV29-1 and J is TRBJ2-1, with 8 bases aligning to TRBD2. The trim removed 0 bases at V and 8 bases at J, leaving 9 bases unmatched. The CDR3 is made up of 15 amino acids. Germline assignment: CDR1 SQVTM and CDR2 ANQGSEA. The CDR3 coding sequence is TGCAGCGTTGAAGATGAACTAGCGGTTGGTGATGAGCAGTTCTTC. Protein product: CSVEDELAVGDEQFF.

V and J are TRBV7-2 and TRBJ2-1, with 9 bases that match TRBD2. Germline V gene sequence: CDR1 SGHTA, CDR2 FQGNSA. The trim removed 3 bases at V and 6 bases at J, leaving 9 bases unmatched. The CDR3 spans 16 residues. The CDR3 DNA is TGTGCCAGCAGCTTTAGACCGGGACTAGCTGGCAATGAGCAGTTCTTC. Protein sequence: CASSFRPGLAGNEQFF.